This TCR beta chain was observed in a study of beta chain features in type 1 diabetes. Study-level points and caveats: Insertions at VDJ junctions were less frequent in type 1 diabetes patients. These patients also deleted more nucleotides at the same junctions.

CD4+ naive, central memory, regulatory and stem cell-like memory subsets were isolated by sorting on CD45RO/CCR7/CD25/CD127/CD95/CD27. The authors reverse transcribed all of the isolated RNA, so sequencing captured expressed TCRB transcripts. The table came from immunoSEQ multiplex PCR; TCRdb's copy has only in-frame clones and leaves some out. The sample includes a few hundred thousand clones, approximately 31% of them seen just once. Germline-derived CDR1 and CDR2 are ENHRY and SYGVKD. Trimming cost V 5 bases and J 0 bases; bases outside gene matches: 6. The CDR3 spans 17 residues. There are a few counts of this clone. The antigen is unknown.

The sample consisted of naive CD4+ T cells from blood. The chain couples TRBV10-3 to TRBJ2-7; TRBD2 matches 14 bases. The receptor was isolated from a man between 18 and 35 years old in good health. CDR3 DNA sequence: TGTGCCATCAGTAAGACTAGCGGGAGGGTCAGCTCCTACGAGCAGTACTTC. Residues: CAISKTSGRVSSYEQYF.